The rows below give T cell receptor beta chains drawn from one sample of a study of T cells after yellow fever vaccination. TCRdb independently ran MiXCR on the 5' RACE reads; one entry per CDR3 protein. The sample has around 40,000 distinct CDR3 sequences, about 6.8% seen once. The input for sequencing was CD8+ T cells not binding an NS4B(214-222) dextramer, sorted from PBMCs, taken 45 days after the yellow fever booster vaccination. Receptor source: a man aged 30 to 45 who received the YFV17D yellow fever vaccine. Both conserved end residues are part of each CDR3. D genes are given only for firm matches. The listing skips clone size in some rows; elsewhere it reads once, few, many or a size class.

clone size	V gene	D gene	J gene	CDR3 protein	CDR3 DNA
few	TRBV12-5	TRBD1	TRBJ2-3	CASGLRQGPTDTQYF	TGTGCTAGTGGTCTCCGACAGGGCCCCACAGATACGCAGTATTTT
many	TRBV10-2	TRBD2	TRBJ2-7	CASSEFSGSTSYEQYF	TGCGCCAGCAGTGAGTTTAGCGGGAGTACCTCCTACGAGCAGTACTTC
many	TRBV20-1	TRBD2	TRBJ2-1	CSARGLAGVYNEQFF	TGCAGTGCTAGGGGACTAGCGGGAGTCTACAATGAGCAGTTCTTC
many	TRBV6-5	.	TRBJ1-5	CASSYGRANQPQHF	TGTGCCAGCAGTTATGGGAGGGCAAATCAGCCCCAGCATTTT
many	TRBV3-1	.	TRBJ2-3	CASSATLGRADTQYF	TGTGCCAGCAGCGCGACCTTAGGTCGCGCAGATACGCAGTATTTT
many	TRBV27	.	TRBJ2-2	CASSFTGITGELFF	TGTGCCAGCAGTTTTACAGGAATCACCGGGGAGCTGTTTTTT
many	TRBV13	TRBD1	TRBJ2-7	CASSLPGQGYEQYF	TGTGCCAGCAGCTTGCCGGGACAGGGATACGAGCAGTACTTC
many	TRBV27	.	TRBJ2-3	CASSLSPDTQYF	TGTGCCAGCAGTTTATCTCCAGATACGCAGTATTTT
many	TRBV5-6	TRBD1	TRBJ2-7	CASSFGQGALGYEQYF	TGTGCCAGCAGCTTCGGACAGGGGGCGCTGGGCTACGAGCAGTACTTC
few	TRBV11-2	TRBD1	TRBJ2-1	CASSFSGGKDEQFF	TGTGCCAGCAGCTTTTCAGGGGGCAAGGATGAGCAGTTCTTC
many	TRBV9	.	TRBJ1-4	CASSVVGGANEKLFF	TGTGCCAGCAGCGTAGTCGGGGGTGCGAATGAAAAACTGTTTTTT
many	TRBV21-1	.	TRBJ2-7	CASRTSRDEQYF	TGTGCCAGCAGAACGTCGAGAGACGAGCAGTACTTC
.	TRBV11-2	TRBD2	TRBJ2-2	CASSFPNGTRPTGELFF	TGTGCCAGCAGCTTTCCCAACGGGACTAGACCCACCGGGGAGCTGTTTTTT
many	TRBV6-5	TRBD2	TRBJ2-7	CASSYAQRGLNYEQYF	TGTGCCAGCAGTTACGCTCAGCGGGGGTTGAACTACGAGCAGTACTTC
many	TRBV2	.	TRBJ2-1	CARGGWTDTYNEQFF	TGTGCCAGAGGTGGCTGGACTGATACCTACAATGAGCAGTTCTTC
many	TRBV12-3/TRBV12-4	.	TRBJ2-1	CASSLGGREQFF	TGTGCCAGCAGTTTAGGAGGCAGGGAGCAGTTCTTC
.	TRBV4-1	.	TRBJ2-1	CASSQVTDYNEQFF	TGCGCCAGCAGCCAAGTGACAGACTACAATGAGCAGTTCTTC
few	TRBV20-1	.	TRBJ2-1	CSASSRELSYEQFF	TGCAGTGCTAGTTCCCGGGAGTTATCATATGAGCAGTTCTTC
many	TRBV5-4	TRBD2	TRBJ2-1	CASSLVAGGYYNEQFF	TGTGCCAGCAGCTTGGTGGCGGGAGGGTACTACAATGAGCAGTTCTTC
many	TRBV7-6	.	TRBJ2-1	CASSLTNEQFF	TGTGCCAGCAGCTTGACTAATGAGCAGTTCTTC
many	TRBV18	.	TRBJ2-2	CASSWPGAPNTGELFF	TGTGCCAGCTCATGGCCAGGGGCTCCGAACACCGGGGAGCTGTTTTTT
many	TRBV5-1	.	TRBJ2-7	CASSLEWKEQYF	TGCGCCAGCAGCTTGGAGTGGAAAGAGCAGTACTTC
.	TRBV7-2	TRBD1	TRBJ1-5	CASSSRTGVLKPQHF	TGTGCCAGCAGTTCTAGGACAGGGGTCTTAAAGCCCCAGCATTTT
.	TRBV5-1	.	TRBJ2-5	CASSSMTDSRETQYF	TGCGCCAGCAGCTCTATGACAGACTCCCGGGAGACCCAGTACTTC
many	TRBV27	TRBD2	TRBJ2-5	CASSLVAGAGEETQYF	TGTGCCAGCAGTCTGGTAGCGGGAGCCGGGGAAGAGACCCAGTACTTC
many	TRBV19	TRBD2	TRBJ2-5	CASTREGGETQYF	TGTGCCAGTACCCGGGAGGGTGGAGAGACCCAGTACTTC
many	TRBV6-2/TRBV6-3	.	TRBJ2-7	CASSGGLKYEQYF	TGTGCCAGCAGTGGCGGACTAAAATACGAGCAGTACTTC
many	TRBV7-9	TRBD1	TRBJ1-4	CASSPGTGGRLFF	TGTGCCAGCAGCCCTGGGACAGGGGGACGACTGTTTTTT
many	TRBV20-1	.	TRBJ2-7	CSATWDHSYEQYF	TGCAGTGCGACCTGGGACCATTCCTACGAGCAGTACTTC
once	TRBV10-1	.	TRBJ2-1	CASSESQRYYNEQFF	TGCGCCAGCAGTGAGTCGCAACGGTACTACAATGAGCAGTTCTTC
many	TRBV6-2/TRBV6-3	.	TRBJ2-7	CASSYSVEQYF	TGTGCCAGCAGTTACTCGGTCGAGCAGTACTTC
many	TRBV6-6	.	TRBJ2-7	CASYPGGLDEQYF	TGTGCCAGCTATCCCGGGGGCCTCGACGAGCAGTACTTC
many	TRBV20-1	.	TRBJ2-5	CSAPPGPTETQYF	TGCAGTGCTCCACCGGGACCCACGGAGACCCAGTACTTC
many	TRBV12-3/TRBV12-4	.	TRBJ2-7	CASSLSSNEQYF	TGTGCCAGCAGCCTTTCAAGCAACGAGCAGTACTTC
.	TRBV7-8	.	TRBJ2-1	CASSWDLGLYNEQFF	TGTGCCAGCAGCTGGGATTTAGGACTCTACAATGAGCAGTTCTTC
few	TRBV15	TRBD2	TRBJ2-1	CATSSPVGEGVDNEQFF	TGTGCCACCAGCTCCCCAGTGGGGGAGGGAGTAGACAATGAGCAGTTCTTC
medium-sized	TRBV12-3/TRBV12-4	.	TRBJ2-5	CASSLGETQYF	TGTGCCAGCAGTTTAGGAGAGACCCAGTACTTC
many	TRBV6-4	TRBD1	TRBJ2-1	CASSPGQSSYNEQFF	TGTGCCAGCAGTCCGGGACAGAGCTCCTACAATGAGCAGTTCTTC
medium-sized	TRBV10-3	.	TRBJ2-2	CAIMRETNTGELFF	TGTGCCATCATGAGGGAGACGAACACCGGGGAGCTGTTTTTT
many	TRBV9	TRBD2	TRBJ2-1	CASSVGPAGGPSKFF	TGTGCCAGCAGCGTAGGTCCAGCGGGAGGGCCTTCGAAGTTCTTC
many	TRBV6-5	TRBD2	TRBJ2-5	CASSLLANEETQYF	TGTGCCAGCAGTCTACTAGCGAACGAAGAGACCCAGTACTTC
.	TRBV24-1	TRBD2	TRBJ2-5	CATSDSRLAGLQETQYF	TGTGCCACCAGTGATTCCCGACTAGCGGGACTACAAGAGACCCAGTACTTC
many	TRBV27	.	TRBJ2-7	CASSFVGNEQYF	TGTGCCAGCAGTTTCGTGGGGAACGAGCAGTACTTC
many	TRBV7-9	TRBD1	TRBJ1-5	CASSSGTGEDQPQHF	TGTGCCAGCAGCTCCGGGACAGGGGAGGATCAGCCCCAGCATTTT
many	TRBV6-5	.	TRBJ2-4	CASSYSRAGQDIQYF	TGTGCCAGCAGTTACTCGCGGGCGGGCCAAGACATTCAGTACTTC
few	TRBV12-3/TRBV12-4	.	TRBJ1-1	CASSGDGQGRAFF	TGTGCCAGCAGCGGTGATGGCCAAGGAAGAGCTTTCTTT
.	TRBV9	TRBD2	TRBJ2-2	CASSVATGSGSHSTANTGELFF	TGTGCCAGCAGCGTAGCTACAGGGAGCGGGAGCCACTCTACCGCGAACACCGGGGAGCTGTTTTTT
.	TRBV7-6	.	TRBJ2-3	CASSLGGATQYF	TGTGCCAGCAGCTTAGGCGGTGCTACGCAGTATTTT
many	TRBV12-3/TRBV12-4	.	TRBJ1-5	CASSPTASNQPQHF	TGTGCCAGCAGCCCCACGGCCTCTAATCAGCCCCAGCATTTT
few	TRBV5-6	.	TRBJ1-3	CASSLGAIGNTIYF	TGTGCCAGCAGCTTGGGCGCCATCGGAAACACCATATATTTT
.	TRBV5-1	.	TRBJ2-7	CASRNLEDSLNYEQYF	TGCGCCAGCAGGAACTTAGAGGACAGTTTAAACTACGAGCAGTACTTC
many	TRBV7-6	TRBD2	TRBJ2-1	CASSPRLAGGPDEQFF	TGTGCCAGCAGCCCGAGACTAGCGGGAGGGCCGGATGAGCAGTTCTTC
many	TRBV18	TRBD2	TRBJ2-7	CASSPQAAGGYEQYF	TGTGCCAGCTCACCACAGGCAGCGGGAGGCTACGAGCAGTACTTC
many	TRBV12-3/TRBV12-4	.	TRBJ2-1	CASSSPEGGAPYNEQFF	TGTGCCAGCAGTTCCCCGGAGGGGGGGGCTCCATACAATGAGCAGTTCTTC